This TCR beta chain was obtained from a study of T-cell reconstitution after alpha-beta-depleted transplantation in children. Study-wide results and limits: By one year post-transplant, T-cell counts and diversity largely arose from T cells that were newly produced. Expanded clones from the graft, numbering several hundred, reportedly supplied alpha-beta T cells about two months after transplant. At day 60, the high TCRbeta diversity found in some patients originated from recipient T cells and thymic progenitors that had survived.

The germline V gene encodes CDR1 DFQATT and CDR2 SNEGSKA (reference sequence). With V trimmed by 0 bases and J by 4 bases, 4 bases remained unmatched. This CDR3 contains 16 residues. It was with unique molecular identifiers that the TCRbeta library was prepared. TCRdb processed the PCR reads anew with MiXCR; each CDR3 protein has one entry. The sample gives about 170,000 distinct CDR3 sequences, roughly 11% of which show up once; roughly 13% is in the top ten. This clonotype was seen at least ten times. Its antigen is as yet unknown. This sequence originates from a boy aged 2-15 years with acute myeloid leukemia, due to receive a stem cell transplant. The sequencing here drew on PBMCs, taken before TCRalphabeta/CD19-depleted stem cell transplant. The genes are TRBV20-1 and TRBJ2-1; 12 bases line up with TRBD2. CDR3 loop: CSARDLTSGRYNEQFF. As DNA, the CDR3 is TGCAGTGCTAGAGATCTAACTAGCGGGAGGTACAATGAGCAGTTCTTC.